The 7 T cell receptor beta chains in this list originate from one sample, sequenced in a study of cytomegalovirus exposure and HLA in healthy donors. The study ran its PCR with 60 Vbeta and 13 Jbeta primers. Generated by immunoSEQ multiplex PCR, the TCRdb table keeps only in-frame clones and is missing some. This sample contains tens of thousands of clones. Source material: PBMCs. The receptors stem from a man aged 18 to 35 in good health and CMV-seropositive.

The chain links TRBV4-1 to TRBJ1-5; D possibly corresponds to TRBD1 (5 bases). Germline V gene lookup returns CDR1 MGHRA and CDR2 YSYEKL. Trimming took 1 base from V and 6 from J, leaving 13 bases between them. This CDR3 comprises 15 residues. CDR3 DNA: TGCGCCAGCAGCCAAGCAGAGAACGGGGGTCAGCCCCAGCATTTT. Translation gives CASSQAENGGQPQHF.

The rearrangement joins TRBV7-9 to TRBJ1-2; a possible D gene is TRBD1 (6 bases). This CDR3 is built from 14 residues. Per germline, CDR1 SEHNR and CDR2 FQNEAQ (reference sequence). Trimming took off 0 bases at V and 9 bases at J, with 14 bases between the two ends. DNA of the CDR3: TGTGCCAGCAGCTTAGCGCAACAGGGAGAGAGCTACACCTTC. The encoded protein is CASSLAQQGESYTF.

The chain links TRBV5-4 to TRBJ2-1; weak D call: TRBD1 (6 bases). V lost 0 bases to trimming and J lost 1 base, with 11 bases between them. Germline CDR1 is SGHNT and CDR2 is YYREEE (reference sequence). The CDR3 has 16 residues. The CDR3 region is CASSLEGQGSYNEQFF. DNA for the CDR3: TGTGCCAGCAGCTTGGAGGGGCAGGGGTCCTACAATGAGCAGTTCTTC.

The V and J genes are TRBV28 and TRBJ2-2, with D maybe TRBD2 (6 bases). Germline CDR1 and CDR2: MDHEN and SYDVKM. V lost 7 bases to trimming and J lost 2 bases, with 8 bases between them. The CDR3 spans 13 residues. CDR3 loop: CASIAVNTGELFF. CDR3 DNA sequence: TGTGCCAGCATAGCGGTTAACACCGGGGAGCTGTTTTTT.

This sequence joins TRBV19 and TRBJ1-2; 11 positions agree with TRBD1. CDR3 size: 16 residues. Per germline, CDR1 LNHDA and CDR2 SQIVND (reference sequence). With V trimmed by 4 bases and J by 4 bases, 8 bases remained unmatched. CDR3 DNA: TGTGCCAGTAGTACTCTGGAGGGACAGGGGGGCTATGGCTACACCTTC. Translation gives CASSTLEGQGGYGYTF.

This chain uses TRBV9 with TRBJ1-4; the match to TRBD1 covers 7 bases. J lost 5 bases, V lost 4 bases, and 5 bases had no gene match. This CDR3 comprises 14 residues. CDR1 SGDLS and CDR2 YYNGEE come from the germline V gene. CDR3 sequence (DNA): TGTGCCAGCAGCAGTGGGACAGCGAATGAAAAACTGTTTTTT. This sequence encodes CASSSGTANEKLFF.

The chain combines TRBV2 with TRBJ1-2; D is possibly TRBD1 (6 bases). CDR1 SNHLY and CDR2 FYNNEI come from the germline V gene. The CDR3 spans 14 residues. V shed 6 bases and J shed 8 bases, with 19 bases lying between them. The CDR3 DNA follows: TGTGCCAGCAGGCCCAGTACAGGGAATCTCGGCTACACCTTC. Amino acids: CASRPSTGNLGYTF. The full variable domain, completed using reference TRBV2 and TRBJ1-2, is EPEVTQTPSHQVTQMGQEVILRCVPISNHLYFYWYRQILGQKVEFLVSFYNNEISEKSEIFDDQFSVERPDGSNFTLKIRSTKLEDSAMYFCASRPSTGNLGYTFGSGTRLTVV.